Each of the 29 T cell receptor beta chains below was sequenced from the same sample in a study of human T cells and chemical hapten exposure. Time point given: patch test 2, 6 weeks after DPC sensitization. Treatment specified: therapeutic diphenylcyclopropenone sensitization with weekly scalp DPC. TCRdb reprocessed the RACE reads with MiXCR, giving one entry per CDR3 protein. Of over 130,000 distinct CDR3 sequences detected, around 11% appear once; the ten largest clones hold about 1.4%. This material consisted of whole blood, taken in connection with sensitization to the hapten diphenylcyclopropenone (DPC). The receptors come from a woman between 45 and 65 years old with alopecia areata. Some clones in this sample may be carry-over from other donors' samples.

The sample holds a few counts of this clonotype. The rearrangement joins TRBV18 to TRBJ1-5, with D perhaps TRBD1 (5 bases). The germline CDR1 and CDR2 sequences are KGHSH and LQKENI. This CDR3 is built from 15 residues. The ends were cut back, 2 bases at V and 0 bases at J, with 8 bases in the middle. CDR3 sequence: CASSPRQNSNQPQHF. The CDR3 coding sequence is TGTGCCAGCTCACCAAGACAGAATAGCAATCAGCCCCAGCATTTT.

The V call is TRBV24-1, the J call TRBJ2-1, with a weak D call TRBD1 (6 bases). The CDR3 loop spans 16 amino acids. Germline values: CDR1 KGHDR, CDR2 SFDVKD. Trimming removed 4 bases at V and 3 bases at J, with 15 bases between. In nucleotides, the CDR3 is TGTGCCACCAGTGACCCTACTAGAGGGGGCTACAATGAGCAGTTCTTC. This sequence encodes CATSDPTRGGYNEQFF.

This clonotype has at least ten counts. This chain connects TRBV7-9 to TRBJ2-4; no definite D call. The germline V gene has CDR1 SEHNR and CDR2 FQNEAQ (reference sequence). The V gene lost 4 bases and the J gene lost 0 bases, with 10 bases spanning the gap. This CDR3 is built from 15 residues. The CDR3 is CASSSARLAKNIQYF. The CDR3, as DNA: TGTGCCAGCAGCTCGGCCCGGCTAGCCAAAAACATTCAGTACTTC.

The chain joins TRBV5-1 to TRBJ2-3, with 7 bases lining up with TRBD1. Trimming cost V 1 base and J 1 base; bases outside gene matches: 3. This CDR3 has 15 amino acids. CDR1 and CDR2 (germline): SGHRS, YFSETQ. The CDR3 DNA is TGCGCCAGCAGCTTGACACAGGGGCGCACAGATACGCAGTATTTT. As protein: CASSLTQGRTDTQYF.

This clonotype was observed many times. The chain couples TRBV7-8 to TRBJ1-1; 7 bases map to TRBD1. The germline gives CDR1 SGHVS, CDR2 FQNEAQ. The CDR3 is 13 residues long. The V and J ends lost 5 bases and 6 bases, in that order; junction bases with no gene match: 6. The CDR3 protein is CASSLVDRAEAFF. CDR3 in DNA: TGTGCCAGCAGCCTAGTCGACAGGGCTGAAGCTTTCTTT.

This clonotype was observed at least ten times. The rearrangement links TRBV29-1 to TRBJ2-5, with 8 bases fitting TRBD1. Trimming took 4 bases from V and 5 from J; bases not matched to a gene: 3. Germline lookup yields CDR1 SQVTM and CDR2 ANQGSEA. The CDR3 is 12 residues long. CDR3 sequence: CSVARGPETQYF. CDR3 nucleotides: TGCAGCGTTGCCAGGGGGCCCGAGACCCAGTACTTC.

This clonotype has a handful of counts. The chain couples TRBV28 to TRBJ2-3; D might be TRBD2 (6 bases). Germline V gives CDR1 MDHEN, CDR2 SYDVKM. The length of the CDR3 is 15 residues. V lost 8 bases and J 0 bases, leaving 15 bases between the germline ends. In DNA, the CDR3 is TGTGCCAGCGGTGGAGGGACCCGCAGCACAGATACGCAGTATTTT. Translation gives CASGGGTRSTDTQYF.

This clonotype was picked up many times. The J gene is TRBJ2-7, the V gene TRBV10-3; 7 bases match TRBD1. Trimming at V came to 2 bases and at J to 2 bases, leaving 6 bases not matched to a gene. The CDR3 has 15 residues. Germline values: CDR1 ENHRY, CDR2 SYGVKD. This chain's CDR3 is CAISEGATGPYEQYF. The CDR3 nucleotides read TGTGCCATCAGTGAGGGGGCGACAGGGCCCTACGAGCAGTACTTC.

The V call is TRBV20-1, the J call TRBJ1-5, with unresolved D. Trimming cost V 3 bases and J 4 bases, with 13 bases left between them. The germline CDR1 and CDR2 sequences are DFQATT and SNEGSKA (reference sequence). The CDR3 is 14 amino acids. CDR3 nucleotides: TGCAGTGCTAGTTTTGGGGTTAGGAATCAGCCCCAGCATTTT. It translates to CSASFGVRNQPQHF.

This clonotype was seen a few times. The chain combines TRBV12-3 or TRBV12-4 with TRBJ2-5; 12 bases fit TRBD2. The CDR3 contains 14 residues. V dropped 6 bases and J dropped 5; count of bases not matched to a gene: 4. The CDR3 DNA reads TGTGCCAGCAGGCCGACTAGCGGGAGTGAGACCCAGTACTTC. Its protein product is CASRPTSGSETQYF.

The gene calls are TRBV7-6 and TRBJ1-1; tentative D call: TRBD1 (5 bases). Between the trimmed V and J ends, which lost 3 bases and 3 bases, there was a span of 8 bases. The germline CDR1 and CDR2 sequences are SGHVS and FNYEAQ. This CDR3 is built from 13 residues. The CDR3 region is CASSFRADTEAFF. The CDR3 DNA follows: TGTGCCAGCAGCTTCAGGGCGGACACTGAAGCTTTCTTT.

The chain has TRBV11-2 and TRBJ1-2, with D possibly TRBD1 on 5 matching bases. The CDR3 extends over 13 amino acids. Per the germline V gene, CDR1 is SGHAT and CDR2 is FQNNGV. Trimming removed 1 base at V and 7 bases at J, with 10 bases between. The CDR3 sequence is CASSLGAGTGYTF. CDR3 nucleotides: TGTGCCAGCAGCTTAGGAGCAGGGACTGGCTACACCTTC.

Ten or more counts support this clonotype. The chain is built from TRBV11-2 and TRBJ2-7, with 7 bases fitting TRBD2. The germline V gene has CDR1 SGHAT and CDR2 FQNNGV. Trimming cost V 1 base and J 4 bases; bases outside gene matches: 7. The CDR3 runs to 15 residues. In DNA, the CDR3 is TGTGCCAGCAGCTTAGGGGCTAGCGGTCCATACGAGCAGTACTTC. It codes for CASSLGASGPYEQYF. The whole variable domain, filled in from reference TRBV11-2 and TRBJ2-7, reads EAGVAQSPRYKIIEKRQSVAFWCNPISGHATLYWYQQILGQGPKLLIQFQNNGVVDDSQLPKDRFSAERLKGVDSTLKIQPAKLEDSAVYLCASSLGASGPYEQYFGPGTRLTVT.

The rearrangement links TRBV19 to TRBJ2-5; D possibly uses TRBD1 or TRBD2 (5 bases each). CDR3 size: 15 residues. Trimming took 4 bases from V and 3 from J, leaving 15 bases between them. Germline loops: CDR1 LNHDA, CDR2 SQIVND (reference sequence). CDR3 DNA sequence: TGTGCCAGTAGTAACATCGGGACGGCGAAAGAGACCCAGTACTTC. Its translation: CASSNIGTAKETQYF.

This clonotype was seen a handful of times. The V call is TRBV14, the J call TRBJ2-1; 11 positions match TRBD2. This CDR3 has 16 amino acids. The junction had 2 bases not matched to a gene; V was cut back by 0 bases and J by 4 bases. From germline, CDR1 is SGHDN and CDR2 FVKESK. The CDR3: CASSQERLAGYNEQFF. The CDR3 DNA is TGTGCCAGCAGCCAAGAACGACTAGCGGGGTACAATGAGCAGTTCTTC.

The V and J genes are TRBV9 and TRBJ2-5, with TRBD2 matching 13 bases. The V gene end was trimmed by 4 bases and the J gene end by 5 bases; junction bases not matched to a gene: 8. The CDR3 length is 16 residues. CDR1 is SGDLS and CDR2 is YYNGEE in the germline V gene. The CDR3 here is CASSKRLAGGDETQYF. The CDR3 region has the DNA TGTGCCAGCAGCAAACGACTAGCGGGAGGTGATGAGACCCAGTACTTC.

J is TRBJ2-1 and V is TRBV27, with 8 bases that match TRBD2. CDR1 MNHEY and CDR2 SMNVEV come from the germline V gene (reference sequence). The CDR3 has 14 residues. The J segment lost 4 bases and the V segment lost 3 bases, leaving 2 bases of the junction unmatched. The DNA of the CDR3 is TGTGCCAGCAGTTTGGGACTAGAATACAATGAGCAGTTCTTC. Residues: CASSLGLEYNEQFF.

This clonotype was counted ten times or more. The gene calls are TRBV27 and TRBJ2-7; 8 nucleotides agree with TRBD1. V dropped 4 bases and J dropped 3; count of bases not matched to a gene: 20. The CDR3 is made up of 19 amino acids. Germline lookup yields CDR1 MNHEY and CDR2 SMNVEV (reference sequence). CDR3 sequence reads: CASSSRPGTGRLAVYEQYF. The CDR3 nucleotides read TGTGCCAGCAGTTCCCGCCCCGGGACAGGTCGATTGGCGGTCTACGAGCAGTACTTC.

This clonotype showed up just a few times. The chain combines TRBV12-3 or TRBV12-4 with TRBJ2-1; D is uncertain. CDR3 size: 13 residues. Trimming pared 4 bases from V and 8 bases from J, leaving 12 bases between. CDR3 residues: CASSSPGVDEQFF. CDR3 nucleotide sequence: TGTGCCAGCAGTTCCCCTGGGGTAGATGAGCAGTTCTTC.

A few counts support this clonotype. The V gene is TRBV30, the J gene TRBJ2-7, with 8 bases aligning to TRBD1. V dropped 5 bases and J dropped 2; count of bases not matched to a gene: 5. There are 13 residues in the CDR3. Germline lookup yields CDR1 GTSNPN and CDR2 SVGIG (reference sequence). CDR3 in amino acids: CAWQTGAPYEQYF. The CDR3 DNA reads as TGTGCCTGGCAGACAGGGGCCCCCTACGAGCAGTACTTC.

This clonotype was counted between two and nine times. The chain recombines TRBV20-1 with TRBJ1-2, with D perhaps matching TRBD1 (5 bases). V was cut by 3 bases and J by 5 bases, with 10 bases left in between. Germline loops: CDR1 DFQATT, CDR2 SNEGSKA (reference sequence). The CDR3 has 12 residues. The CDR3 bases are TGCAGTGCTAGGGACTCAGGGTATGGCTACACCTTC. This translates into CSARDSGYGYTF.

This clonotype has more than one count but fewer than ten. The chain carries TRBV7-9 and TRBJ1-4; TRBD1 agrees at 8 bases. Germline lookup yields CDR1 SEHNR and CDR2 FQNEAQ (reference sequence). CDR3 size: 15 residues. V shed 4 bases and J 7 bases; nucleotides not matched to a gene: 8. The CDR3 protein is CASSSDRGVAEKLFF. In DNA, the CDR3 is TGTGCCAGCAGCTCCGACAGGGGAGTGGCTGAAAAACTGTTTTTT.

The V gene is TRBV29-1, the J gene TRBJ2-5; 8 bases map to TRBD2. Trimming removed 1 base from V and 2 bases from J; junction bases left unmatched: 6. Germline V CDR1 and CDR2: SQVTM, ANQGSEA. CDR3 length equals 15 residues. CDR3 nucleotides: TGCAGCGTTGAAGTGGTGGCGGGGGGACAAGAGACCCAGTACTTC. Its translation is CSVEVVAGGQETQYF.

This clonotype was observed at least ten times. The J gene is TRBJ2-3, the V gene TRBV7-2, with TRBD2 matching 13 bases. Germline V gene data show CDR1 as SGHTA and CDR2 as FQGNSA. Unmatched junction bases numbered 10, after V lost 5 bases and J lost 5 bases. The CDR3 sequence is 17 residues long. CDR3 in amino acids: CASSPRGLAGEVDTQYF. The DNA of the CDR3 is TGTGCCAGCAGCCCCCGCGGACTAGCGGGAGAAGTAGATACGCAGTATTTT.

For this clonotype: A read error may produce the germline difference seen at one junction end. This chain joins TRBV4-3 and TRBJ1-2, with TRBD1 matching 8 bases. Germline values: CDR1 LGHNA, CDR2 YSLEER. The CDR3 length is 15 residues. The CDR3 spells CASSQSGQANNGYTF. For the CDR3, the DNA is TGCGCCAGCAGCCAATCGGGACAGGCTAACAATGGCTACACCTTC.

The gene calls are TRBV4-3 and TRBJ1-6; D uncertain. This CDR3 is 15 amino acids long. Germline assignment: CDR1 LGHNA and CDR2 YSLEER. With 2 bases removed from V and 8 bases from J, the gap between germline ends came to 13 bases. CDR3 amino acids: CASSQPDLADSPLHF. The CDR3 region has the DNA TGCGCCAGCAGCCAACCCGACCTGGCGGATTCACCCCTCCACTTT.

The rearrangement joins TRBV7-8 to TRBJ1-3, with D possibly being TRBD1 (5 bases). This CDR3 comprises 14 residues. V was clipped by 1 base and J by 4 bases, with 8 bases between them. The germline gives CDR1 SGHVS, CDR2 FQNEAQ. CDR3 sequence (DNA): TGTGCCAGCAGCTTAGGAGGGGACGGAAACACCATATATTTT. This gives the protein CASSLGGDGNTIYF.

Notes on this clonotype: A much larger clone sits a single nucleotide away, making a read error possible. V is TRBV7-6 and J is TRBJ2-1; 9 nucleotides align to TRBD1. The CDR3 loop spans 20 amino acids. From germline, CDR1 is SGHVS and CDR2 FNYEAQ. Here the CDR3 reads CARSQQTGGSWRSSYNEQFF. The DNA of the CDR3 is TGTGCCCGCAGCCAACAGACAGGGGGAAGTTGGCGGAGCTCCTACAATGAGCAGTTCTTC.

At least ten counts were recorded for this clonotype. This chain joins TRBV18 and TRBJ1-1, with no clear D. The CDR3 is 14 residues long. CDR1 is KGHSH and CDR2 is LQKENI in the germline V gene. The V end was cut by 3 bases, the J end by 2 bases, with 10 bases between. The CDR3 spells CASSPRTDNTEAFF. In nucleotides, the CDR3 is TGTGCCAGCTCACCGCGGACGGATAACACTGAAGCTTTCTTT.